Following are 18 T cell receptor beta chains from one sample sequenced in a study of blood T cell repertoires in COVID-19. TCRdb's table, derived via immunoSEQ multiplex PCR, lists solely in-frame clones and lacks some. The repertoire holds 120,000 to 150,000 clones, roughly 84% seen once, with roughly 34% in the top ten. Input material: peripheral blood. The source is a human donor in a cohort sampled during active COVID-19.

The chain joins TRBV12-3 or TRBV12-4 to TRBJ2-1; D gene unclear. Trimming took off 5 bases at V and 8 bases at J, with 13 bases between the two ends. This CDR3 region has 13 residues. The CDR3 here is CASSGYQVDEQFF. For the CDR3, the DNA is TGTGCCAGCAGTGGGTATCAGGTGGATGAGCAGTTCTTC.

This chain connects TRBV24-1 to TRBJ1-4, with D perhaps matching TRBD1 (5 bases). Germline V gene data show CDR1 as KGHDR and CDR2 as SFDVKD. Trimming shortened V by 5 bases and J by 2 bases, and 14 bases separated the two germline ends. The CDR3 covers 16 residues. CDR3 bases: TGTGCCACCAGTGCGGCAGGGAAAGGTACTAATGAAAAACTGTTTTTT. As protein: CATSAAGKGTNEKLFF.

The chain uses TRBV7-9 and TRBJ2-3; D is unclear. This CDR3 is 13 amino acids long. Germline V lookup: CDR1 SEHNR, CDR2 FQNEAQ (reference sequence). Here the CDR3 DNA reads TGTGCAGTAGTCAGGTGGGTCACAGATACGCAGTATTTT. It codes for CAVVRWVTDTQYF.

The chain carries TRBV6-2 or TRBV6-3 and TRBJ1-5, with TRBD1 matching 7 bases. CDR1 and CDR2 from the germline V gene are MNHEY and SVGEGT. The length of the CDR3 is 19 residues. The V gene end was trimmed by 0 bases and the J gene end by 0 bases; junction bases not matched to a gene: 11. In nucleotides, the CDR3 is TGTGCCAGCAGTTACTCGATGAGGACAGGATTTGATAGCAATCAGCCCCAGCATTTT. Translating gives CASSYSMRTGFDSNQPQHF.

This clone came up once. The chain links TRBV13 to TRBJ1-1; 9 bases are a match to TRBD1. V lost 5 bases, J lost 3 bases, and 1 base stayed unmatched. In germline, CDR1 is PRHDT, CDR2 FYEKMQ (reference sequence). The CDR3 is 13 residues long. CDR3 region: CASSRDRDTEAFF. In DNA form, the CDR3 reads TGTGCCAGCAGCCGGGACAGGGACACTGAAGCTTTCTTT.

V is TRBV6-5 and J is TRBJ1-5, with TRBD1 matching over 7 bases. V trimming: 6 bases; J trimming: 2 bases; junction bases outside the gene matches: 7. From germline, CDR1 is MNHEY and CDR2 SVGAGI. The CDR3 runs 15 residues. CDR3 residues: CASSPGTDGNQPQHF. Here the CDR3 DNA reads TGTGCCAGCAGCCCCGGGACAGATGGCAATCAGCCCCAGCATTTT.

V is TRBV19 and J is TRBJ2-1, with a weak D call TRBD1 (5 bases). Germline assignment: CDR1 LNHDA and CDR2 SQIVND (reference sequence). This CDR3 is built from 16 residues. V was clipped by 3 bases and J by 6 bases, with 18 bases between them. This chain's CDR3 is CASSITGLPKGNEQFF. The CDR3 DNA sequence: TGTGCCAGTAGTATTACAGGCCTACCTAAGGGCAATGAGCAGTTCTTC.

V is TRBV7-2 and J is TRBJ1-2, with a weak D call TRBD1 (6 bases). This CDR3 comprises 15 residues. Per the germline V gene, CDR1 is SGHTA and CDR2 is FQGNSA. Trimming pared 2 bases from V and 7 bases from J, leaving 17 bases between. The CDR3 loop is CASSLRLAGVGGYTF. As DNA, the CDR3 is TGTGCCAGCAGCTTACGGTTAGCAGGGGTAGGTGGCTACACCTTC.

Only one count was recorded for this clone. The chain has TRBV11-2 and TRBJ2-1, with TRBD2 matching over 10 bases. CDR3 length equals 16 residues. CDR1 is SGHAT, CDR2 FQNNGV, per germline. V was pared by 3 bases and J by 1 base, with 3 bases of the junction left unmatched. CDR3 nucleotide sequence: TGTGCCAGCAGCTTTACTAGCGGGGCTTCCTACAATGAGCAGTTCTTC. This encodes CASSFTSGASYNEQFF.

In this sample, this clone turned up once. The rearrangement uses TRBV25-1 and TRBJ2-7, with D maybe TRBD1 (5 bases). Germline CDR1 MGHDK, CDR2 SYGVNS. Trimming took 6 bases from V and 7 from J, leaving 10 bases between them. This CDR3 has 11 residues. CDR3 nucleotides: TGTGCCAGCAGGGCAGGGATTGAGCAGTACTTC. Translation gives CASRAGIEQYF.

The chain recombines TRBV5-1 with TRBJ1-5, with 10 bases fitting TRBD1. With 0 bases clipped from V and 0 bases from J, the junction kept 9 bases outside the gene matches. The V gene's germline CDR1 is SGHRS and CDR2 YFSETQ. The CDR3 is made up of 19 amino acids. CDR3 nucleotide sequence: TGCGCCAGCAGCTTGGTGGTCGGGACAGGGGATTATAGCAATCAGCCCCAGCATTTT. Amino acids: CASSLVVGTGDYSNQPQHF.

The J gene is TRBJ2-2, the V gene TRBV27; 8 nucleotides line up with TRBD1. The trim removed 5 bases at V and 4 bases at J, leaving 3 bases unmatched. The germline gives CDR1 MNHEY, CDR2 SMNVEV (reference sequence). This CDR3 comprises 14 residues. CDR3 loop: CASSRDRGTGELFF. The CDR3 region has the DNA TGTGCCAGCAGTCGAGACAGGGGCACCGGGGAGCTGTTTTTT.

V is TRBV5-1 and J is TRBJ2-5, with TRBD1 identical over 11 bases. The V gene's germline CDR1 is SGHRS and CDR2 YFSETQ. The CDR3 covers 15 residues. Trimming removed 6 bases from V and 5 bases from J; junction bases left unmatched: 9. The CDR3: CASKRDGQGAETQYF. The DNA of the CDR3 is TGCGCCAGCAAACGAGATGGACAGGGGGCCGAGACCCAGTACTTC. Full variable domain (rest looked up from reference TRBV5-1 and TRBJ2-5): KAGVTQTPRYLIKTRGQQVTLSCSPISGHRSVSWYQQTPGQGLQFLFEYFSETQRNKGNFPGRFSGRQFSNSRSEMNVSTLELGDSALYLCASKRDGQGAETQYFGPGTRLLVL.

This chain uses TRBV14 with TRBJ2-2; unclear D gene. There are 13 residues in the CDR3. The V end lost 3 bases, the J end lost 2 bases, and 4 bases lay between the germline ends. In germline, CDR1 is SGHDN, CDR2 FVKESK. As DNA, the CDR3 is TGTGCCAGCAGCCACCTAAACACCGGGGAGCTGTTTTTT. It specifies CASSHLNTGELFF.

The genes are TRBV19 and TRBJ2-4; 8 bases map to TRBD2. This CDR3 comprises 17 residues. The V and J ends lost 10 bases and 0 bases, in that order; junction bases with no gene match: 14. Germline assignment: CDR1 LNHDA and CDR2 SQIVND (reference sequence). The CDR3 nucleotides are TGTGCCACGCCACCCCGAACTAGCGGCCTAGCCAAAAACATTCAGTACTTC. Translation: CATPPRTSGLAKNIQYF.

This clone was found once. Written as DNA, the CDR3 is TGTGCCACCAGTGAGGGGACTCCTCCGCGCAATGAGCAGTTCTTC. As protein: CATSEGTPPRNEQFF. V gene TRBV24-1 combines with J gene TRBJ2-1; a weak D match, TRBD2 (6 bases). The CDR3 contains 15 residues. The germline gives CDR1 KGHDR, CDR2 SFDVKD. Trimming removed 4 bases at V and 6 bases at J, with 15 bases between.

The rearrangement links TRBV7-3 to TRBJ2-5; possibly TRBD1 for D (5 bases). Germline CDR1 SGHTA, CDR2 FQGTGA. The CDR3 totals 14 residues. V dropped 0 bases and J dropped 1 base, with 6 bases sitting between them. The CDR3 reads CASSLTGAQETQYF. The CDR3 nucleotides are TGTGCCAGCAGCTTAACAGGGGCCCAAGAGACCCAGTACTTC.

The rearrangement links TRBV27 to TRBJ2-2, with TRBD1 identical over 8 bases. Germline-derived CDR1 and CDR2 are MNHEY and SMNVEV (reference sequence). The CDR3 loop spans 14 amino acids. Trimming at V came to 6 bases and at J to 5 bases, leaving 5 bases not matched to a gene. The CDR3 DNA reads TGTGCCAGCAGGGGACAGGTGGGAACCGGGGAGCTGTTTTTT. Amino acids: CASRGQVGTGELFF.